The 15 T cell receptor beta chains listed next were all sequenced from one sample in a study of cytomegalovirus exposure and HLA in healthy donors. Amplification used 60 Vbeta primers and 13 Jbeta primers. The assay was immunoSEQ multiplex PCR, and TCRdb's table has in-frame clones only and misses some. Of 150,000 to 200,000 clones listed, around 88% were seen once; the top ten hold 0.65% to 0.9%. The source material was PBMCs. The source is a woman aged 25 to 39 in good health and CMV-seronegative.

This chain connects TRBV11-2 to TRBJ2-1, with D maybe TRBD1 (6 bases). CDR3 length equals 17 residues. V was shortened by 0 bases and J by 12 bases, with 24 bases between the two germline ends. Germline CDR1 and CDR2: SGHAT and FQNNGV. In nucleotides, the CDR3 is TGTGCCAGCAGCTTAGATCAAATCCGTACAGGGATCCCCGGGCAGTTCTTC. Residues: CASSLDQIRTGIPGQFF. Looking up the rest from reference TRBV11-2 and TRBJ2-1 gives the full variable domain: EAGVAQSPRYKIIEKRQSVAFWCNPISGHATLYWYQQILGQGPKLLIQFQNNGVVDDSQLPKDRFSAERLKGVDSTLKIQPAKLEDSAVYLCASSLDQIRTGIPGQFFGPGTRLTVL.

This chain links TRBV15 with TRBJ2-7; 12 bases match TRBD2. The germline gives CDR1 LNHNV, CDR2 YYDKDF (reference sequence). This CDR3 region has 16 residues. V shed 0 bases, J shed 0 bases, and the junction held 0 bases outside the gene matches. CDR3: CATSRELAGGSYEQYF. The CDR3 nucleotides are TGTGCCACCAGCAGAGAACTAGCGGGGGGCTCCTACGAGCAGTACTTC.

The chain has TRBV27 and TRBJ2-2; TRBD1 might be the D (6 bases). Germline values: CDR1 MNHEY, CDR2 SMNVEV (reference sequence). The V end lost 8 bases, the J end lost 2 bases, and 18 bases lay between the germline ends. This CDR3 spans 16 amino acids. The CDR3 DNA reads TGTGCCAGCGGCCCCTCCGGGACACCCAACACCGGGGAGCTGTTTTTT. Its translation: CASGPSGTPNTGELFF.

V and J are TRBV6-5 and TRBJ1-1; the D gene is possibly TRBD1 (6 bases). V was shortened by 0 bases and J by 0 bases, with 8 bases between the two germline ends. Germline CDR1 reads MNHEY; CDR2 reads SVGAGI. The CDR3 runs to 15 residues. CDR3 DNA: TGTGCCAGCAGTTACTCAGGACAGCTGAACACTGAAGCTTTCTTT. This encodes CASSYSGQLNTEAFF.

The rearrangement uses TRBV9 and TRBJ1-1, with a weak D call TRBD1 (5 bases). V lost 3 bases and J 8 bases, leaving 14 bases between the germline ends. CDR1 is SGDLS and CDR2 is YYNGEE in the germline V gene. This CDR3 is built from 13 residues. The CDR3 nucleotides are TGTGCCAGCAGCGCGGGCCAGGGCGTAGAAGCTTTCTTT. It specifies CASSAGQGVEAFF.

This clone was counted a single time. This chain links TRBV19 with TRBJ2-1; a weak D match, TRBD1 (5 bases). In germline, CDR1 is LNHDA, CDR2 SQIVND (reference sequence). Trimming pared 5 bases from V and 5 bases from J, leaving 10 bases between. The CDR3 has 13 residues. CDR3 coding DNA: TGTGCCAGTAGTGACACAGGTGACAATGAGCAGTTCTTC. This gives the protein CASSDTGDNEQFF.

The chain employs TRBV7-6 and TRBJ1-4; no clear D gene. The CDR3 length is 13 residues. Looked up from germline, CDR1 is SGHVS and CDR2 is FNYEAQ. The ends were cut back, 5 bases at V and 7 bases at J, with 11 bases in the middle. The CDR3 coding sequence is TGTGCCAGCAGCAAAGTGGAGGGTGAAAAACTGTTTTTT. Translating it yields CASSKVEGEKLFF.

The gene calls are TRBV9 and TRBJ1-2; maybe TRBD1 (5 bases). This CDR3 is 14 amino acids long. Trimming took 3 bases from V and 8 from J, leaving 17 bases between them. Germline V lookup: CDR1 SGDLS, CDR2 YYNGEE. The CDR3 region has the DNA TGTGCCAGCAGCGCCTTACGGTCGGGGGGGGGCTACACCTTC. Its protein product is CASSALRSGGGYTF.

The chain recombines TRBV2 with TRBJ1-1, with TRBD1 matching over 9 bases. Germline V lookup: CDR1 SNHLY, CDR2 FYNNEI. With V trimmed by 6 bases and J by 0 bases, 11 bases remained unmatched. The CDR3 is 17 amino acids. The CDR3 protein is CASSPRQGDLMNTEAFF. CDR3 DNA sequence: TGTGCCAGCAGCCCCCGACAGGGGGACTTGATGAACACTGAAGCTTTCTTT.

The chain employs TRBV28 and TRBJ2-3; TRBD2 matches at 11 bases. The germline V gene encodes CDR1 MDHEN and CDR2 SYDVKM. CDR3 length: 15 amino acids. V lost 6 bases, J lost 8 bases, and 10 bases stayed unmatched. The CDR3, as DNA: TGTGCCAGCAGGCCCCTGGGACTAGCGGAACCTACGCAGTATTTT. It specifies CASRPLGLAEPTQYF.

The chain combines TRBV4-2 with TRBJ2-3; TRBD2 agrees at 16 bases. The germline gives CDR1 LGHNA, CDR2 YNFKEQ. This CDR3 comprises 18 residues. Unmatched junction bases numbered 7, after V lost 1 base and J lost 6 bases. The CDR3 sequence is CASSQAGTSGGAGDTQYF. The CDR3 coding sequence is TGTGCCAGCAGCCAAGCCGGGACTAGCGGGGGGGCAGGTGATACGCAGTATTTT.

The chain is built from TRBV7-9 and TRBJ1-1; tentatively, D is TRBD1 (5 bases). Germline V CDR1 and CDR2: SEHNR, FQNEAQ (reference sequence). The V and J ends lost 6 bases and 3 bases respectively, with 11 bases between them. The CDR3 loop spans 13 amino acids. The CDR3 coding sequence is TGTGCCAGCAGTTCACAGGTTGACACTGAAGCTTTCTTT. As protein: CASSSQVDTEAFF.

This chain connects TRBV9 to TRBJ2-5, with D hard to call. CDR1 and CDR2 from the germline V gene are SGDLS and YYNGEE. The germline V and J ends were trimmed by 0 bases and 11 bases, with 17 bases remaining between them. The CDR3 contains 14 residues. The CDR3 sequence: CASSVAAASNEQYF. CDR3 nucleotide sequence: TGTGCCAGCAGCGTAGCGGCAGCGTCTAATGAGCAGTACTTC.

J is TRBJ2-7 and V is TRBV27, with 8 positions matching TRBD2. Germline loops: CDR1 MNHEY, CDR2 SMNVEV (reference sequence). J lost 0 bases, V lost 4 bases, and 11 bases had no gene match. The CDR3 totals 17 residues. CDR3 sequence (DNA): TGTGCCAGCAGTTCGTCCCTTGGCGGGAGGAACTCCTACGAGCAGTACTTC. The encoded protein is CASSSSLGGRNSYEQYF.

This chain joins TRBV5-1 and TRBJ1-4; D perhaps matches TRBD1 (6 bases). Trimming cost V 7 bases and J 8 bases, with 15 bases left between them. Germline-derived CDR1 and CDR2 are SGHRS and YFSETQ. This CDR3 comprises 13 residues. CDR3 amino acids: CASRTGPEEKLFF. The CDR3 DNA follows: TGCGCCAGCCGAACAGGGCCGGAGGAAAAACTGTTTTTT. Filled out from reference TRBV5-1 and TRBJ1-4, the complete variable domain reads KAGVTQTPRYLIKTRGQQVTLSCSPISGHRSVSWYQQTPGQGLQFLFEYFSETQRNKGNFPGRFSGRQFSNSRSEMNVSTLELGDSALYLCASRTGPEEKLFFGSGTQLSVL.